Listed below are T cell receptor beta chains from one sample, sequenced in a study of metastatic and nonmetastatic thyroid tumors. Using MiXCR, TCRdb re-called clones from the PCR reads. The repertoire holds roughly 32,000 clones, with about 18% as singletons. Sequencing input: blood. The receptors come from a female donor with papillary thyroid cancer or a benign thyroid nodule (not recorded which). Some clones in this sample may be carry-over from other donors' samples. The CDR3 runs from the conserved cysteine through the conserved F or W. The order of the fields is V gene, D gene, clone size, J gene, CDR3 protein, CDR3 DNA. A D gene is named only where the DNA matches it firmly. Only part of the rows carry a size: once, few, many, or a class if the clone is expanded.

V: TRBV5-1
D: NA
size: NA
J: TRBJ1-2
CDR3: CASSLGGLDYGYTF
DNA: TGCGCCAGCAGCTTGGGGGGCCTGGACTATGGCTACACCTTC

V: TRBV15
D: NA
size: many
J: TRBJ2-3
CDR3: CATSRDGLAGNTQYF
DNA: TGTGCCACCAGCAGAGATGGCCTAGCTGGGAATACGCAGTATTTT

V: TRBV25-1
D: NA
size: NA
J: TRBJ1-1
CDR3: CASSGPGDLAEAFF
DNA: TGTGCCAGCAGTGGACCAGGGGACTTGGCTGAAGCTTTCTTT

V: TRBV5-8
D: NA
size: many
J: TRBJ2-1
CDR3: CASSDAGWYNEQFF
DNA: TGTGCCAGCAGCGATGCGGGGTGGTACAACGAGCAGTTCTTC

V: TRBV20-1
D: TRBD1
size: NA
J: TRBJ2-7
CDR3: CSASDRGPYEQYF
DNA: TGCAGTGCATCGGACAGGGGCCCCTACGAGCAGTACTTC

V: TRBV2
D: NA
size: many
J: TRBJ2-3
CDR3: CASSVDEDTQYF
DNA: TGTGCCAGCAGTGTGGACGAAGATACGCAGTATTTT

V: TRBV2
D: TRBD1
size: many
J: TRBJ1-1
CDR3: CASGIGQEREAFF
DNA: TGTGCCAGCGGAATTGGACAGGAGCGGGAAGCTTTCTTT

V: TRBV5-1
D: TRBD1
size: once
J: TRBJ2-1
CDR3: CASSSKLQGANEQFF
DNA: TGCGCCAGCAGCTCAAAACTACAGGGGGCGAATGAGCAGTTCTTC

V: TRBV24-1
D: NA
size: NA
J: TRBJ2-1
CDR3: CATSGAPAGRNEQLF
DNA: TGTGCCACCAGTGGCGCTCCCGCAGGGCGGAATGAGCAGCTCTTC

V: TRBV12-3/TRBV12-4
D: NA
size: medium-sized
J: TRBJ1-1
CDR3: CASSLQGNTEAFF
DNA: TGTGCCAGCAGTTTACAAGGGAACACTGAAGCTTTCTTT

V: TRBV6-2/TRBV6-3
D: TRBD1
size: few
J: TRBJ2-3
CDR3: CASSFGTGGADTQYF
DNA: TGTGCCAGCAGTTTCGGGACAGGGGGCGCAGATACGCAGTATTTT

V: TRBV5-1
D: NA
size: NA
J: TRBJ2-7
CDR3: CACNERGGRAQYF
DNA: TGCGCCTGCAACGAAAGGGGGGGCCGGGCGCAGTACTTC

V: TRBV24-1
D: NA
size: many
J: TRBJ2-2
CDR3: CATSDLQLGVSGELFF
DNA: TGTGCCACCAGTGATTTGCAACTAGGGGTGAGCGGGGAGCTGTTTTTT

V: TRBV2
D: NA
size: medium-sized
J: TRBJ2-7
CDR3: CASSDLSGWYEQYF
DNA: TGTGCCAGCAGTGATTTGTCAGGGTGGTACGAGCAGTACTTC

V: TRBV5-4
D: TRBD2
size: many
J: TRBJ2-3
CDR3: CASTSGRTDTQYF
DNA: TGTGCCAGCACTAGCGGACGCACAGATACGCAGTATTTT

V: TRBV12-5
D: NA
size: many
J: TRBJ2-5
CDR3: CASPPPVAFQETQYF
DNA: TGTGCTAGTCCTCCCCCGGTGGCGTTCCAAGAGACCCAGTACTTC

V: TRBV28
D: NA
size: many
J: TRBJ2-2
CDR3: CASSATATNTGELFF
DNA: TGTGCCAGCAGTGCGACAGCCACGAACACCGGGGAGCTGTTTTTT

V: TRBV18
D: NA
size: many
J: TRBJ1-5
CDR3: CASSLSGDNQPQHF
DNA: TGTGCCAGCTCACTCTCAGGGGACAATCAGCCCCAGCATTTT

V: TRBV15
D: NA
size: many
J: TRBJ2-2
CDR3: CATSRDRATGELFF
DNA: TGTGCCACCAGCAGAGACAGGGCTACCGGGGAGCTGTTTTTT

V: TRBV6-1
D: NA
size: medium-sized
J: TRBJ1-1
CDR3: CASGGAENTEAFF
DNA: TGTGCCAGCGGCGGGGCGGAAAACACTGAAGCTTTCTTT

V: TRBV5-1
D: TRBD1
size: NA
J: TRBJ1-2
CDR3: CASSLGQVGGYTF
DNA: TGTGCCAGCAGCTTGGGACAGGTGGGTGGCTACACCTTC

V: TRBV5-6
D: TRBD2
size: many
J: TRBJ2-7
CDR3: CASSSTSGSYEQYF
DNA: TGTGCCAGCAGCTCTACTAGCGGCTCCTACGAGCAGTACTTC

V: TRBV29-1
D: NA
size: NA
J: TRBJ1-1
CDR3: CSVSDGAFF
DNA: TGCAGCGTCTCGGACGGAGCTTTCTTT

V: TRBV6-1
D: TRBD1
size: few
J: TRBJ1-2
CDR3: CASGPPVTGETNYGYTF
DNA: TGTGCCAGCGGACCTCCCGTGACAGGGGAAACTAACTATGGCTACACCTTC

V: TRBV5-1
D: NA
size: many
J: TRBJ2-3
CDR3: CASSLGPGLTTDTQYF
DNA: TGCGCCAGCAGCTTGGGGCCGGGACTGACTACAGATACGCAGTATTTT

V: TRBV5-1
D: TRBD1
size: once
J: TRBJ2-1
CDR3: CASNLTEYRGAEQFF
DNA: TGCGCCAGCAACTTGACAGAGTACAGGGGCGCTGAGCAGTTCTTC

V: TRBV12-3/TRBV12-4
D: NA
size: many
J: TRBJ1-2
CDR3: CASSLDVFFTGANYGYTF
DNA: TGTGCCAGCAGTTTAGACGTTTTTTTCACAGGAGCTAACTATGGCTACACCTTC

V: TRBV4-1
D: NA
size: many
J: TRBJ1-1
CDR3: CASSSPAGMNTEAFF
DNA: TGCGCCAGCAGCTCCCCGGCAGGGATGAACACTGAAGCTTTCTTT

V: TRBV3-1
D: NA
size: many
J: TRBJ2-3
CDR3: CASSQVEIADTQYF
DNA: TGTGCCAGCAGCCAAGTGGAGATAGCGGATACGCAGTATTTT

V: TRBV4-1
D: TRBD1
size: many
J: TRBJ1-1
CDR3: CASSPRQGFTEAFF
DNA: TGCGCCAGCAGCCCACGACAGGGCTTTACTGAAGCTTTCTTT

V: TRBV6-5
D: NA
size: medium-sized
J: TRBJ2-2
CDR3: CASRRGTPSPANTGELFF
DNA: TGTGCCAGCAGGCGAGGGACTCCAAGCCCCGCGAACACCGGGGAGCTGTTTTTT

V: TRBV27
D: NA
size: medium-sized
J: TRBJ1-4
CDR3: CASSPGANEKLFF
DNA: TGTGCCAGCAGTCCCGGTGCTAATGAAAAACTGTTTTTT

V: TRBV6-1
D: NA
size: NA
J: TRBJ2-3
CDR3: CASNPPDTQYF
DNA: TGTGCCAGCAACCCCCCAGATACGCAGTATTTT

V: TRBV9
D: NA
size: many
J: TRBJ1-3
CDR3: CASSIQEQGNTIYF
DNA: TGTGCCAGCAGCATTCAGGAGCAAGGAAACACCATATATTTT

V: TRBV4-1
D: NA
size: few
J: TRBJ2-3
CDR3: CASSQVPGGQPDTQYF
DNA: TGCGCCAGCAGCCAAGTCCCGGGGGGCCAGCCAGATACGCAGTATTTT

V: TRBV12-3/TRBV12-4
D: TRBD2
size: medium-sized
J: TRBJ2-7
CDR3: CASSLLAGGFYEQYF
DNA: TGTGCCAGCAGTTTACTAGCGGGGGGATTCTACGAGCAGTACTTC

V: TRBV19
D: TRBD1
size: many
J: TRBJ1-1
CDR3: CASSIGRGDEAFF
DNA: TGTGCCAGTAGTATAGGCAGGGGGGATGAAGCTTTCTTT

V: TRBV20-1
D: NA
size: many
J: TRBJ1-6
CDR3: CSAPRGGVYNSPLHF
DNA: TGCAGTGCACCTCGGGGAGGGGTCTATAATTCACCCCTCCACTTT

V: TRBV6-5
D: NA
size: few
J: TRBJ2-2
CDR3: CASSYEGWTGELFF
DNA: TGTGCCAGCAGTTACGAGGGGTGGACCGGGGAGCTGTTTTTT

V: TRBV11-1
D: TRBD2
size: NA
J: TRBJ2-7
CDR3: CASSFSGRGEQYF
DNA: TGTGCCAGCAGCTTTAGCGGGCGGGGCGAGCAGTACTTT

V: TRBV6-1
D: TRBD2
size: many
J: TRBJ2-1
CDR3: CASRGGVGEQFF
DNA: TGTGCCAGCAGGGGAGGGGTTGGTGAGCAGTTCTTC

V: TRBV4-1
D: TRBD1
size: NA
J: TRBJ2-7
CDR3: CASSQEFRDRGFYEQYF
DNA: TGCGCCAGCAGCCAAGAATTTCGGGACAGGGGGTTCTACGAGCAGTACTTC

V: TRBV4-2
D: TRBD2
size: many
J: TRBJ2-1
CDR3: CASSQDASGGANEQFF
DNA: TGTGCCAGCAGCCAAGATGCGAGCGGGGGGGCCAATGAGCAGTTCTTC

V: TRBV10-3
D: TRBD2
size: medium-sized
J: TRBJ2-7
CDR3: CAIGGSEYEQYF
DNA: TGTGCCATCGGCGGGAGTGAGTACGAGCAGTACTTC

V: TRBV10-3
D: TRBD2
size: many
J: TRBJ2-3
CDR3: CAISEIAGADTQYF
DNA: TGTGCCATCAGTGAGATAGCGGGGGCAGATACGCAGTATTTT

V: TRBV5-1
D: NA
size: NA
J: TRBJ1-4
CDR3: CASSLAGSTNEKLFF
DNA: TGCGCCAGCAGCCTCGCGGGGTCAACTAATGAAAAACTGTTTTTT

V: TRBV5-6
D: NA
size: many
J: TRBJ2-7
CDR3: CASSLGAGTPYEQYF
DNA: TGTGCCAGCAGCTTGGGGGCAGGGACACCCTACGAGCAGTACTTC